This T cell receptor (beta chain) is drawn from a study of blood T cell repertoires in COVID-19. Study background: Samples of COVID-19 (acute and convalescent) were obtained from the United States, Italy and Spain. In each case, the material was cDNA or gDNA derived from T cells, B-cell-depleted T cells, or PBMCs.

The CDR3 length is 12 residues. Germline V CDR1 and CDR2: SGHNT, YENEEA. The V gene end was trimmed by 5 bases and the J gene end by 6 bases; junction bases not matched to a gene: 3. In the authors' workflow: How many nucleated cells were present was estimated from reference gene primer amplification. Sequencing was performed with immunoSEQ multiplex PCR; in TCRdb, only in-frame clones are kept and a portion is missing. The V and J calls and the clone size are those of that table, but D and trimming were determined from the DNA. The sample consists of almost 95,000 clones, around three quarters of them appearing once.

The gene calls are TRBV11-3 and TRBJ2-7; 8 nucleotides match TRBD1. The receptor's source is a woman in her fifties or sixties in a cohort sampled during active or convalescent COVID-19. Sequencing was carried out using peripheral blood. CDR3 amino acids: CASSLGQGEQYF. The CDR3 DNA sequence: TGTGCCAGCAGCCTCGGACAGGGCGAGCAGTACTTC.